These T cell receptor beta chains were read from a single sample in a study of T cell responses to AZD1222 COVID-19 vaccine. Produced via immunoSEQ multiplex PCR; TCRdb's table is partial and in-frame only. Among more than 60,000 clones listed, roughly 87% were seen once. The sample was peripheral blood, taken on day 0 of AZD1222 vaccination. The receptors were gathered from an adult in good health. The CDR3 runs from the conserved cysteine through the conserved F or W. The D gene is left open where the match is weak. Not all rows give a size; the values are once, few, many and, for expanded clones, a class.

D	size	V	J	DNA	CDR3
-	few	TRBV5-1	TRBJ2-3	TGCGCCAGCAGCCAGCAGCCCGGCACAGATACGCAGTATTTT	CASSQQPGTDTQYF
-	-	TRBV28	TRBJ1-1	TGTGCCAGCAGTTTAGAGTGGGGAGGAGGGGACACTGAAGCTTTCTTT	CASSLEWGGGDTEAFF
-	-	TRBV7-3	TRBJ1-2	TGTGCCAGCAGCTTAGACGGCGGAGGAGCCTATGGCTACACCTTC	CASSLDGGGAYGYTF
TRBD1	once	TRBV5-1	TRBJ2-3	TGCGCCAGCAGCTTAGGACAGGGGTTTACAGATACGCAGTATTTT	CASSLGQGFTDTQYF
-	once	TRBV6-5	TRBJ2-2	TGTGCCAGCAGATCTACAGGCACCGGGGAGCTGTTTTTT	CASRSTGTGELFF
-	once	TRBV20-1	TRBJ1-6	TGCAGTGCTAGTCAGGTGGCAGGGGTTAATTCACCCCTCCACTTT	CSASQVAGVNSPLHF
TRBD2	-	TRBV18	TRBJ2-7	TGTGCCAGCTCACGCCGGGAGGGAAGAGAGAACGAGCAGTACTTC	CASSRREGRENEQYF
TRBD2	-	TRBV5-1	TRBJ2-1	TGCGCCAGCAGGACTAGCGGGAGCCAATTGGGGAATGAGCAGTTCTTC	CASRTSGSQLGNEQFF
-	few	TRBV2	TRBJ1-4	TGTGCCAGCAGTGGGGGGACCCATGGAAAACTGTTTTTT	CASSGGTHGKLFF
-	-	TRBV2	TRBJ1-2	TGTGCCAGCAACAGCTTATTCTATGGCTACACCTTC	CASNSLFYGYTF
TRBD1	few	TRBV28	TRBJ2-7	TGTGCCAGCAGCTTAGCGGACAGGGTGGGCGAGCAGTACTTC	CASSLADRVGEQYF
-	-	TRBV28	TRBJ1-2	TGTGCCAGCAGTTTAGGAGGGCAGTCCCTTGGCTACACCTTC	CASSLGGQSLGYTF
-	-	TRBV7-9	TRBJ2-1	TGTGCCAGCACGGGGGCCTACAATGAGCAGTTCTTC	CASTGAYNEQFF
-	few	TRBV27	TRBJ1-1	TGTGCCGTACAGGGCCTGAACACTGAAGCTTTCTTT	CAVQGLNTEAFF
-	-	TRBV15	TRBJ2-1	TGTGCCACCAGCGTTCAGAATGAGCAGTTCTTC	CATSVQNEQFF
-	-	TRBV4-1	TRBJ1-3	TGCGCCAGCAGCCAAGTACAGAGTAGTGGAAACACCATATATTTT	CASSQVQSSGNTIYF
-	-	TRBV2	TRBJ1-1	TGTGCCAGCAGCAAGTACAGGGAAACTGAAGCTTTCTTT	CASSKYRETEAFF
-	-	TRBV7-2	TRBJ1-1	TGTGCCAGCAGCTTACGGACCTTATCCACTGAAGCTTTCTTT	CASSLRTLSTEAFF
TRBD1	few	TRBV4-3	TRBJ1-1	TGCGCCAGCAGCCAAGCCCAGGGGGGGACTGAAGCTTTCTTT	CASSQAQGGTEAFF
-	-	TRBV29-1	TRBJ2-1	TGCAGCGTTGGGCGTCAGGGTGGGGATGAGCAGTTCTTC	CSVGRQGGDEQFF
-	-	TRBV7-3	TRBJ1-3	TGTGCCAGCAGCTTAAACGCAGGGAGCTCTGGAAACACCATATATTTT	CASSLNAGSSGNTIYF
TRBD2	-	TRBV5-1	TRBJ2-3	TGCGCCAGCAGCTTGGGACTAGCGGATCTGCTAAGCACAGATACGCAGTATTTT	CASSLGLADLLSTDTQYF
TRBD2	-	TRBV2	TRBJ2-7	TGTGCCAGCACGGCTAGCGGGAGGGGGGAGCAGTACTTC	CASTASGRGEQYF
-	-	TRBV9	TRBJ2-7	TGTGCCAGCAGCGCCTCTTTCGACAGGCCCTCCTACGAGCAGTACTTC	CASSASFDRPSYEQYF
-	-	TRBV6-5	TRBJ1-1	TGTGCCAGCTTTCGGGGGGCGAACACTGAAGCTTTCTTT	CASFRGANTEAFF
-	-	TRBV5-1	TRBJ1-1	TGCGCCAGCAGCTTGGTTTATAGGGGTTTGGACACTGAAGCTTTCTTT	CASSLVYRGLDTEAFF
TRBD2	-	TRBV2	TRBJ2-3	TGTGCCAGCCGTCCCCTAGCGGGACCAAATACGCAGTATTTT	CASRPLAGPNTQYF
TRBD1	-	TRBV18	TRBJ2-1	TGTGCCAGCTCATCCGACAGGGGGCCCTTCAATGAGCAGTTCTTC	CASSSDRGPFNEQFF
-	-	TRBV9	TRBJ2-7	TGTGCCAGCAGCGAACGAGACAGGTACGAGCAGTACTTC	CASSERDRYEQYF
TRBD2	-	TRBV10-3	TRBJ2-2	TGTGCCATCAGTGAGCCCCTTCAGGGTAGCGGGAGGAACACCGGGGAGCTGTTTTTT	CAISEPLQGSGRNTGELFF
-	-	TRBV4-2	TRBJ1-5	TGTGCCAGCAGCCAAGAAAGGGCCGGATACAATCAGCCCCAGCATTTT	CASSQERAGYNQPQHF
-	-	TRBV5-1	TRBJ2-3	TGCGCCAGCAGATCCACCCCAGCGGGTCCAGATACGCAGTATTTT	CASRSTPAGPDTQYF
TRBD1	-	TRBV7-6	TRBJ1-1	TGTGCCAGCAGCCCCCAGGGGGGGGACACTGAAGCTTTCTTT	CASSPQGGDTEAFF
-	-	TRBV19	TRBJ2-6	TGTGCCAGTAGTAGGACCTCCTCGCCCTCTGGGGCCAACGTCCTGACTTTC	CASSRTSSPSGANVLTF
-	-	TRBV5-4	TRBJ2-2	TGTGCCAGCAGCCTCACCCTAGCGAACACCGGGGAGCTGTTTTTT	CASSLTLANTGELFF
-	-	TRBV5-6	TRBJ2-5	TGTGCCAGCAGCTTGGCCCACTTTGGGGAGACCCAGTACTTC	CASSLAHFGETQYF
TRBD1	-	TRBV5-1	TRBJ1-2	TGCGCCAGCAGCCAGGGACAGGGGAACGGCTACACCTTC	CASSQGQGNGYTF
-	-	TRBV3-1/TRBV3-2	TRBJ2-3	TGTGCCAGCAGCCTTTTTCAGGCCGATACGCAGTATTTT	CASSLFQADTQYF
TRBD2	-	TRBV7-2	TRBJ2-7	TGTGCCAGCAGATACACTAGCGGGAGAAGTGGTTACGAGCAGTACTTC	CASRYTSGRSGYEQYF
TRBD2	-	TRBV28	TRBJ2-3	TGTGCCAGCAGTTTACTACTAGCGGGAGCGAATACGCAGTATTTT	CASSLLLAGANTQYF
-	-	TRBV19	TRBJ1-4	TGTGCCAGTAGTCCTGGGATTGTGGGAGGGCAACTTCATGAAAAACTGTTTTTT	CASSPGIVGGQLHEKLFF
-	-	TRBV29-1	TRBJ1-2	TGCAGCGTTGAAGAAGGGGTTGTCACAGAGGGCTACACCTTC	CSVEEGVVTEGYTF
-	-	TRBV20-1	TRBJ1-1	TGCAGTGCGTGGGTTAACACTGAAGCTTTCTTT	CSAWVNTEAFF
TRBD2	-	TRBV4-3	TRBJ2-7	TGCGCCAGCAGCCAAGGATTGCGGGGGGCCTACGAGCAGTACTTC	CASSQGLRGAYEQYF
TRBD1	-	TRBV6-1	TRBJ2-7	TGTGCCAGCAGTGAATACCCCCAGACAGGGACCCGTACCGAGCAGTACTTC	CASSEYPQTGTRTEQYF
TRBD1	-	TRBV6-6	TRBJ1-2	TGTGCCAGCAGTCCCCCGACAGGGGATGGCTACACCTTC	CASSPPTGDGYTF
-	-	TRBV10-3	TRBJ1-1	TGTGCCATCGCCCGGACTTTGAACACTGAAGCTTTCTTT	CAIARTLNTEAFF
-	once	TRBV7-3	TRBJ1-1	TGTGCCAGCAGCAACGGGGGGTTGTCTGAAGCTTTCTTT	CASSNGGLSEAFF
-	-	TRBV21-1	TRBJ2-3	TGTGCCAGCCAGACGACAGGGATTATGACAGATACGCAGTATTTT	CASQTTGIMTDTQYF
-	-	TRBV27	TRBJ1-1	TGTGCCAGCAGTCCACCTCGGGGGAGGAACACTGAAGCTTTCTTT	CASSPPRGRNTEAFF
-	-	TRBV7-2	TRBJ1-1	TGTGCCAGCAGCTTAGGAGGGATTATGAACACTGAAGCTTTCTTT	CASSLGGIMNTEAFF
TRBD2	once	TRBV19	TRBJ2-7	TGTGCCAGTAGTAGTCCGGGACTAGCGACAAGTTCCTACGAGCAGTACTTC	CASSSPGLATSSYEQYF
-	-	TRBV20-1	TRBJ2-5	TGCAGTGCTAGTAGGAGGGCCCAAGAGACCCAGTACTTC	CSASRRAQETQYF
TRBD2	-	TRBV7-2	TRBJ2-3	TGTGCCAGCAGCTTAGCCCTAGCGGAAGCGGGGGTCTTCACAGATACGCAGTATTTT	CASSLALAEAGVFTDTQYF
TRBD1	-	TRBV5-1	TRBJ2-3	TGCGCCAGCAGCCTCGGGACAGCTAGCACAGATACGCAGTATTTT	CASSLGTASTDTQYF